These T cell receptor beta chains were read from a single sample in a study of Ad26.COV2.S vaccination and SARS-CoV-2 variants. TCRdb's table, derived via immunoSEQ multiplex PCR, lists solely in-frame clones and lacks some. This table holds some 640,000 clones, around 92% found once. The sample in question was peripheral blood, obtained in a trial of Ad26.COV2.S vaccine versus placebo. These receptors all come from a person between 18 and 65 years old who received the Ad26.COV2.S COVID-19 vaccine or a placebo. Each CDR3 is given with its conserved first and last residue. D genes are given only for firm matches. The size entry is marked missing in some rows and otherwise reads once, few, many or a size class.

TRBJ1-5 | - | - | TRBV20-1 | CSASTVESQPQHF | TGCAGTGCTAGTACGGTCGAATCTCAGCCCCAGCATTTT
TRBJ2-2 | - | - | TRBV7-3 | CASSPRQAPGELFF | TGTGCCAGCAGCCCCAGACAGGCCCCCGGGGAGCTGTTTTTT
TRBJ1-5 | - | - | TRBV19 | CASSVRDNQPQHF | TGTGCCAGTAGTGTCAGGGACAATCAGCCCCAGCATTTT
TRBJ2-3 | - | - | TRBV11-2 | CASSFLAGAPDTQYF | TGTGCCAGCAGCTTCCTCGCGGGGGCACCGGATACGCAGTATTTT
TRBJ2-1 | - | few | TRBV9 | CASSDFNEQFF | TGTGCCAGCAGCGACTTCAATGAGCAGTTCTTC
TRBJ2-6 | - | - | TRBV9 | CASSASLSGANVLTF | TGTGCCAGCAGCGCCTCGCTCTCTGGGGCCAACGTCCTGACTTTC
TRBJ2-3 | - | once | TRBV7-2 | CASSLLVGTDTQYF | TGTGCCAGCAGTCTACTGGTTGGTACAGATACGCAGTATTTT
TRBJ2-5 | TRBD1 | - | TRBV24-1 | CATSDPPPGGGETQYF | TGTGCCACCAGTGATCCCCCTCCAGGGGGTGGCGAGACCCAGTACTTC
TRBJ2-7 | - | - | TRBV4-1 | CASSLTALDEQYF | TGCGCCAGCAGCCTGACTGCCTTGGACGAGCAGTACTTC
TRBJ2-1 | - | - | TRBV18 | CASSRMPSYNEQFF | TGTGCCAGCTCCCGCATGCCTTCCTACAATGAGCAGTTCTTC
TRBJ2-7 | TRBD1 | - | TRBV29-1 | CSVEEGQGVKEQYF | TGCAGCGTTGAAGAGGGGCAGGGGGTGAAAGAGCAGTACTTC
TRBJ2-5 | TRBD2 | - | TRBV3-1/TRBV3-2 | CASSPTGGETRYF | TGTGCCAGCAGCCCTACGGGGGGGGAGACCCGGTACTTC
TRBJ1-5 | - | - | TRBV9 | CASSVGDRNQPQHF | TGTGCCAGCAGCGTAGGAGACAGGAATCAGCCCCAGCATTTT
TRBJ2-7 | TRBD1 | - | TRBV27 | CASRGTGTYEQYF | TGTGCCAGCAGGGGGACAGGCACCTACGAGCAGTACTTC
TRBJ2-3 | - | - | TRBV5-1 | CASSSLTESTDTQYF | TGCGCCAGCAGCTCCTTGACAGAAAGCACAGATACGCAGTATTTT
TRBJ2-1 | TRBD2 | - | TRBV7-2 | CASSLAPGGTGGGQFF | TGTGCCAGCAGCTTAGCCCCCGGGGGGACGGGAGGGGGGCAGTTCTTC
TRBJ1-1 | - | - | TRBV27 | CASSPLQGPGDTEAFF | TGTGCCAGCAGTCCCCTACAGGGCCCCGGGGACACTGAAGCTTTCTTT
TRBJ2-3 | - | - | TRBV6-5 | CASRGGPLTDTQYF | TGTGCCAGCAGGGGCGGGCCCCTCACAGATACGCAGTATTTT
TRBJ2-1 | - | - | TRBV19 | CASSTGGGTGEQFF | TGTGCCAGTAGTACAGGAGGGGGGACTGGTGAGCAGTTCTTC
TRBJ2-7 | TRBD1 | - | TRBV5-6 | CASSHTGESYEQYF | TGTGCCAGCAGCCATACAGGGGAGTCCTACGAGCAGTACTTC
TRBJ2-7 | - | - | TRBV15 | CATSRTPGTVAYEQYF | TGTGCCACCAGCAGAACTCCCGGGACCGTGGCCTACGAGCAGTACTTC
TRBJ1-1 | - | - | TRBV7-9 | CASSLSGTEAFF | TGTGCCAGCAGCTTATCAGGCACTGAAGCTTTCTTT
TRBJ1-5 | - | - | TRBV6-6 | CASRDTSNQPQHF | TGTGCCAGCAGAGACACGAGCAATCAGCCCCAGCATTTT
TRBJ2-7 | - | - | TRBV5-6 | CASSPPGGLEQYF | TGTGCCAGCAGCCCCCCGGGCGGGTTGGAGCAGTACTTC
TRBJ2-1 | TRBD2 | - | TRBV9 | CASRGLAGAYNEQFF | TGTGCCAGCAGAGGACTAGCGGGAGCCTACAATGAGCAGTTCTTC
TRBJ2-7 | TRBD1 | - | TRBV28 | CASSLEGQGSYEQYF | TGTGCCAGCAGTTTAGAGGGACAGGGGTCCTACGAGCAGTACTTC
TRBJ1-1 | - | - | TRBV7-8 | CASSLVSGYTEAFF | TGTGCCAGCAGCTTAGTATCCGGGTACACTGAAGCTTTCTTT
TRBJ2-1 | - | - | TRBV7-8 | CASSLESLTLPGEQFF | TGTGCCAGCAGCTTAGAATCTCTTACCCTTCCAGGTGAGCAGTTCTTC
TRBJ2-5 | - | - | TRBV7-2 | CASSLAIQETQYF | TGTGCCAGCAGCTTAGCAATTCAAGAGACCCAGTACTTC
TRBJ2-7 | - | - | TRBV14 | CASSQGAYEQYF | TGTGCCAGCAGTCAAGGGGCCTACGAGCAGTACTTC
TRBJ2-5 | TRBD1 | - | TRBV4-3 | CASSHYRDRGHETQYF | TGCGCCAGCAGCCATTACCGGGACAGGGGGCACGAGACCCAGTACTTC
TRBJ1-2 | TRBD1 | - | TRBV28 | CASKTGGENWGYTF | TGTGCCAGCAAGACAGGGGGGGAGAACTGGGGCTACACCTTC
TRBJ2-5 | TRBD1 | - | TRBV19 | CAKQSTGQGGQETQYF | TGTGCCAAACAATCGACCGGACAGGGGGGCCAAGAGACCCAGTACTTC
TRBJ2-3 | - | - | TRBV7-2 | CASSRRVTNTQYF | TGTGCCAGCAGCCGGCGTGTAACAAATACGCAGTATTTT
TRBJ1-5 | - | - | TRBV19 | CASSRVHSNQPQHF | TGTGCCAGTAGCAGAGTCCATAGCAATCAGCCCCAGCATTTT
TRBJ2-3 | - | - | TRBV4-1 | CASSHRQTFTDTQYF | TGCGCCAGCAGCCATAGACAGACCTTCACAGATACGCAGTATTTT
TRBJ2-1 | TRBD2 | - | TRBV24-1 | CATSDLRLAGVNEQFF | TGTGCCACCAGTGATTTGAGACTAGCGGGAGTCAATGAGCAGTTCTTC
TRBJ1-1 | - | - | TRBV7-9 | CASSLASEAFF | TGTGCCAGCAGCTTAGCGTCTGAAGCTTTCTTT
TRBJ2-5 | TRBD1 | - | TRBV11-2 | CASSLDGQGGETQYF | TGTGCCAGCAGCTTGGATGGACAGGGGGGGGAGACCCAGTACTTC
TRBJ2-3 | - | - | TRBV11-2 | CASSLRGTSTDTQYF | TGTGCCAGCAGCTTAAGAGGGACTAGCACAGATACGCAGTATTTT
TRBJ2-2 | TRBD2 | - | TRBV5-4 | CASSLRLAKNTGELFF | TGTGCCAGCAGCTTGCGACTAGCGAAGAACACCGGGGAGCTGTTTTTT
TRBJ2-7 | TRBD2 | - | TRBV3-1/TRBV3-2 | CASSQEPTSVEQYF | TGTGCCAGCAGCCAAGAGCCCACTAGCGTCGAGCAGTACTTC
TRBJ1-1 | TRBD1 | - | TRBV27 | CASSFHGTGYNTEAFF | TGTGCCAGCAGTTTCCACGGGACAGGGTACAACACTGAAGCTTTCTTT
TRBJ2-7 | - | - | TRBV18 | CASSPEDRLREQYF | TGTGCCAGCTCACCCGAGGACCGTCTTCGCGAGCAGTACTTC
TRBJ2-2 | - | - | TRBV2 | CASSEQSFTGELFF | TGTGCCAGCAGTGAACAGTCTTTCACCGGGGAGCTGTTTTTT
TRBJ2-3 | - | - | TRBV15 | CATSRDKGLGADTQYF | TGTGCCACCAGCAGAGATAAGGGACTCGGAGCCGATACGCAGTATTTT